This TCR beta chain was captured by sequencing in a study of cytomegalovirus exposure and HLA in healthy donors. The V gene end was trimmed by 5 bases and the J gene end by 4 bases; junction bases not matched to a gene: 13. In germline, CDR1 is MNHNY, CDR2 SVGAGI (reference sequence). This CDR3 region has 16 residues. The assay was immunoSEQ multiplex PCR, and TCRdb's table has in-frame clones only and misses some. The data contain 130,000 to 150,000 clones, roughly nine tenths of them singletons. The sample consisted of PBMCs. This sequence originates from a man younger than 35 in good health and CMV-seronegative. The V call is TRBV6-6, the J call TRBJ2-5, with 7 bases matching TRBD1. Here the CDR3 DNA reads TGTGCCAGCAGTAGAGGGCTCACAGGGGTTCCAGAGACCCAGTACTTC. As protein: CASSRGLTGVPETQYF.